This entry is about one T cell receptor beta chain. What it binds is unknown. The study ran its PCR with 60 Vbeta and 13 Jbeta primers. Some clones are missing from TCRdb's copy, which holds only in-frame ones; the method was immunoSEQ multiplex PCR. The sample yields about 110,000 clones, 81% seen once. The source of the sample is a study of cytomegalovirus exposure and HLA in healthy donors. This CDR3 is 14 amino acids long. Trimming pared 4 bases from V and 2 bases from J, leaving 13 bases between. CDR1 and CDR2 (germline): SGDLS, YYNGEE. Broader study findings: Some V segments, including TRBV6-2 and TRBV6-3, were excluded as indistinguishable.

The chain couples TRBV9 to TRBJ2-7, with D possibly TRBD2 on 5 matching bases. The TCR was taken from a woman younger than 45 in good health and CMV-seronegative. Sequenced input: PBMCs. This chain's CDR3 is CASSPDPGAYEQYF. The CDR3 nucleotides read TGTGCCAGCAGCCCCGATCCCGGGGCCTACGAGCAGTACTTC.